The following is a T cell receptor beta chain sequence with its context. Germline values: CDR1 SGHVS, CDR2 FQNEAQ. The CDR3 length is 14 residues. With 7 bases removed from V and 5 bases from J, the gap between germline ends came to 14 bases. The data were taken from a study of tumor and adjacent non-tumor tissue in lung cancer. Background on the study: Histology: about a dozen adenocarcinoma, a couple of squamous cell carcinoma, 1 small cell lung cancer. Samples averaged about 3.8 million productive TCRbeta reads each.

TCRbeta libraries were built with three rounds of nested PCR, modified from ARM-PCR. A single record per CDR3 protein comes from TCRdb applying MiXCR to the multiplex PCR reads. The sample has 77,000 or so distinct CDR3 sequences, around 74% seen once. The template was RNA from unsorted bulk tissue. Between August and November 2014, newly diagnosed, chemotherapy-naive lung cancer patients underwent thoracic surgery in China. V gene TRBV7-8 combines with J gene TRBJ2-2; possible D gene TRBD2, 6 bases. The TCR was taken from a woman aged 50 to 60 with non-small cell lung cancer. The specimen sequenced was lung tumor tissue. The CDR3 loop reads CASNSATSTGELFF. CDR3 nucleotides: TGTGCCAGCAACTCCGCGACTAGTACCGGGGAGCTGTTTTTT. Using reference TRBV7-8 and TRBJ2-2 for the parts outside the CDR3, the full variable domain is GAGVSQSPRYKVAKRGQDVALRCDPISGHVSLFWYQQALGQGPEFLTYFQNEAQLDKSGLPSDRFFAERPEGSVSTLKIQRTQQEDSAVYLCASNSATSTGELFFGEGSRLTVL.